This record concerns one T cell receptor beta chain sequence. RNA transcripts were the template for amplifying TCR beta CDR3 regions. HTBI primers were used for first-round RT-PCR of the TCR CDR3. One entry per CDR3 protein, called by TCRdb with MiXCR from the multiplex PCR reads. The sample includes roughly 570,000 distinct CDR3 sequences, roughly 46% of them seen just once. Losses at the gene ends were 10 bases for V and 4 bases for J; bases not matched to a gene: 17. The CDR3 is 16 amino acids. Per the germline V gene, CDR1 is MRHNA and CDR2 is SNTAGT. The sample belongs to a study of T cells in Graves' hyperthyroidism and ophthalmopathy.

Sample: peripheral blood or thyroid tissue (not recorded which). The sequence was obtained from an adult woman with Graves' disease, either hyperthyroidism or ophthalmopathy (not recorded which). V is TRBV6-4 and J is TRBJ1-2, with 8 bases lining up with TRBD1. The DNA of the CDR3 is TGTGCCATCAGGACTGCAGGTGACAGGGGTGGCTATGGCTACACCTTC. This encodes CAIRTAGDRGGYGYTF.